What follows describes a single T cell receptor (beta chain). The data were produced by immunoSEQ multiplex PCR, yet TCRdb's version contains in-frame clones alone and is incomplete. The table includes hundreds of thousands of clones, roughly 81% detected once. This sample was taken from a study of Ad26.COV2.S vaccination and SARS-CoV-2 variants. V lost 11 bases, J lost 4 bases, and 10 bases stayed unmatched. CDR1 is MGHDK, CDR2 SYGVNS, per germline. This CDR3 is built from 14 residues. Documented treatment: about 20 received Ad26.COV2.S at low or high dose, single or two shots; 5 received placebo; per-sample allocation not given. Each sample was drawn 63 days after the first injection (of vaccine or placebo).

This TCR was sampled from a person between 18 and 65 years old who received the Ad26.COV2.S COVID-19 vaccine or a placebo. This material consisted of peripheral blood, taken in a trial of Ad26.COV2.S vaccine versus placebo. This chain uses TRBV25-1 with TRBJ2-3; 9 bases fit TRBD2. This chain's CDR3 is CASHSSGGPDTQYF. The CDR3 coding sequence is TGTGCCTCCCATAGTAGCGGGGGCCCAGATACGCAGTATTTT.